One and the same sample provided the 25 T cell receptor beta chains below, sequenced in a study of CD8 T cells in Susac syndrome. Reverse transcription of roughly 0.45 to 1 ug RNA was performed with random hexamers. TCRdb analysed the immunoSEQ multiplex PCR reads with MiXCR anew, one entry per CDR3 protein. The sample contains approximately 140,000 distinct CDR3 sequences, approximately 95% of which appear only once. The sequenced sample consisted of CD8+ T cells from PBMCs. The receptors come from a human donor in good health.

This clonotype was found once. The rearrangement uses TRBV6-2 or TRBV6-3 and TRBJ2-1, with a possible D match to TRBD1 (7 bases). CDR3 length equals 17 residues. CDR1 and CDR2 (germline): MNHEY, SVGEGT. Trimming took off 2 bases at V and 0 bases at J, with 14 bases between the two ends. The CDR3 DNA follows: TGTGCCAGCAGTTACCCCCTGCAGGGGGGCTCCTACAATGAGCAGTTCTTC. This codes for CASSYPLQGGSYNEQFF.

The chain has TRBV5-6 and TRBJ2-7; perhaps TRBD2 as D (6 bases). CDR1 is SGHDT, CDR2 YYEEEE, per germline. V gave up 0 bases and J gave up 4 bases, with 11 bases separating them. The CDR3 loop spans 14 amino acids. This CDR3 reads CASSLELAVYEQYF. The CDR3 nucleotides are TGTGCCAGCAGCTTGGAGTTAGCGGTATACGAGCAGTACTTC. The full variable domain, in which reference TRBV5-6 and TRBJ2-7 provide the parts outside the CDR3, is DAGVTQSPTHLIKTRGQQVTLRCSPKSGHDTVSWYQQALGQGPQFIFQYYEEEERQRGNFPDRFSGHQFPNYSSELNVNALLLGDSALYLCASSLELAVYEQYFGPGTRLTVT.

J is TRBJ2-7 and V is TRBV9; D call uncertain. The CDR3 consists of 16 residues. V was cut by 0 bases and J by 6 bases, with 19 bases left in between. Looked up from germline, CDR1 is SGDLS and CDR2 is YYNGEE. The CDR3 nucleotides read TGTGCCAGCAGCGTAGCCCCCCCGAGACGCACTCGCGAGCAGTACTTC. It translates to CASSVAPPRRTREQYF.

This clonotype was picked up one time. This rearrangement joins TRBV12-3 or TRBV12-4 to TRBJ2-3, with TRBD2 matching 10 bases. The CDR3 is 16 amino acids. Trimming removed 5 bases from V and 2 bases from J; junction bases left unmatched: 7. CDR3 nucleotides: TGTGCCAGCAGTCGGGCTAGCGGGGGACTCACAGATACGCAGTATTTT. It codes for CASSRASGGLTDTQYF.

The V call is TRBV6-5, the J call TRBJ2-1; 9 nucleotides align to TRBD1. V was clipped by 3 bases and J by 8 bases; unmatched bases: 14. Germline assignment: CDR1 MNHEY and CDR2 SVGAGI. The CDR3 covers 17 residues. The CDR3 sequence: CASSYSVLQGAHDEQFF. CDR3 nucleotides: TGTGCCAGCAGTTATTCCGTCTTACAGGGGGCTCACGATGAGCAGTTCTTC.

The V gene is TRBV7-9, the J gene TRBJ2-1; D not resolved. Germline V gene data show CDR1 as SEHNR and CDR2 as FQNEAQ (reference sequence). CDR3 length equals 17 residues. Between the trimmed V and J ends, which lost 0 bases and 0 bases, there was a span of 12 bases. The CDR3: CASSLAYGIRSYNEQFF. CDR3 nucleotide sequence: TGTGCCAGCAGCTTAGCGTATGGCATACGCTCCTACAATGAGCAGTTCTTC. Full variable domain (missing parts from reference TRBV7-9 and TRBJ2-1): DTGVSQNPRHKITKRGQNVTFRCDPISEHNRLYWYRQTLGQGPEFLTYFQNEAQLEKSRLLSDRFSAERPKGSFSTLEIQRTEQGDSAMYLCASSLAYGIRSYNEQFFGPGTRLTVL.

The chain couples TRBV13 to TRBJ2-4; TRBD1 matches at 11 bases. There are 18 residues in the CDR3. The V gene end was trimmed by 4 bases and the J gene end by 0 bases; junction bases not matched to a gene: 8. Germline CDR1 is PRHDT and CDR2 is FYEKMQ (reference sequence). CDR3 sequence (DNA): TGTGCCAGCAGCTCCCTGGGACAGGGGGGCCTAGCCAAAAACATTCAGTACTTC. Encoded protein: CASSSLGQGGLAKNIQYF.

The chain carries TRBV9 and TRBJ1-2, with D unresolved. Germline assignment: CDR1 SGDLS and CDR2 YYNGEE. V dropped 4 bases and J dropped 6 bases, with 19 bases sitting between them. CDR3 length: 15 residues. CDR3 sequence (DNA): TGTGCCAGCAGCTCCCAGACCATTGCTTCTGATGGCTACACCTTC. This sequence encodes CASSSQTIASDGYTF. The entire variable domain, with the rest obtained from reference TRBV9 and TRBJ1-2, is as follows: DSGVTQTPKHLITATGQRVTLRCSPRSGDLSVYWYQQSLDQGLQFLIQYYNGEERAKGNILERFSAQQFPDLHSELNLSSLELGDSALYFCASSSQTIASDGYTFGSGTRLTVV.

As DNA, the CDR3 is TGTGCCAGCAGCAGGAGAGATACGCAGTATTTT. Translating it yields CASSRRDTQYF. V usage is TRBV27 and J usage is TRBJ2-3; no definite D call. CDR3 length equals 11 residues. Germline lookup yields CDR1 MNHEY and CDR2 SMNVEV (reference sequence). Trimming took off 6 bases at V and 5 bases at J, with 6 bases between the two ends.

The rearrangement uses TRBV15 and TRBJ2-4; no reliable D call. The CDR3 totals 15 residues. Germline V lookup: CDR1 LNHNV, CDR2 YYDKDF (reference sequence). Trimming removed 3 bases at V and 9 bases at J, with 18 bases between. The CDR3 spells CATSRPRTGQVIQYF. CDR3 in DNA: TGTGCCACCAGCAGGCCAAGGACCGGGCAGGTCATTCAGTACTTC.

The chain uses TRBV9 and TRBJ2-2, with TRBD2 as a possible D gene (6 bases). The V end was cut by 4 bases, the J end by 3 bases, with 16 bases between. Per the germline V gene, CDR1 is SGDLS and CDR2 is YYNGEE. The CDR3 has 16 residues. CDR3 nucleotides: TGTGCCAGCAGCCCCCGGGGGACCCCTGACACCGGGGAGCTGTTTTTT. It is translated as CASSPRGTPDTGELFF.

The rearrangement links TRBV29-1 to TRBJ2-1, with unresolved D. The V end was cut by 5 bases, the J end by 4 bases, with 12 bases between. The CDR3 length is 13 residues. Germline values: CDR1 SQVTM, CDR2 ANQGSEA. The CDR3 DNA sequence: TGCAGCGTTTCCCAAGACACGTACAATGAGCAGTTCTTC. Residues: CSVSQDTYNEQFF.

This clonotype was counted once. The rearrangement joins TRBV27 to TRBJ2-7; D is tentatively TRBD1 or TRBD2 (5 bases each). The V and J ends lost 3 bases and 3 bases respectively, with 15 bases between them. CDR3 length: 15 amino acids. CDR1 is MNHEY, CDR2 SMNVEV, per germline (reference sequence). The CDR3 DNA reads as TGTGCCAGCAGTTTGGGGGACGGGTCCAACTACGAGCAGTACTTC. Translating it yields CASSLGDGSNYEQYF.

The chain carries TRBV27 and TRBJ2-7; 10 nucleotides line up with TRBD2. The CDR3 runs to 15 residues. Looked up from germline, CDR1 is MNHEY and CDR2 is SMNVEV (reference sequence). The trim removed 5 bases at V and 2 bases at J, leaving 6 bases unmatched. The CDR3 reads CASSLAGVRPYEQYF. CDR3 sequence (DNA): TGTGCCAGCAGTCTAGCGGGAGTCCGACCCTACGAGCAGTACTTC.

The chain carries TRBV27 and TRBJ2-1, with D maybe TRBD2 (6 bases). Germline CDR1 is MNHEY and CDR2 is SMNVEV (reference sequence). This CDR3 is built from 13 residues. The V gene lost 7 bases and the J gene lost 10 bases, with 17 bases spanning the gap. The CDR3 is CASTRGELREQFF. The CDR3 DNA sequence: TGTGCCAGCACCCGCGGGGAGCTCCGGGAGCAGTTCTTC.

The chain carries TRBV30 and TRBJ2-1, with unresolved D. The CDR3 totals 12 residues. Germline V gives CDR1 GTSNPN, CDR2 SVGIG (reference sequence). Trimming took off 4 bases at V and 10 bases at J, with 14 bases between the two ends. The CDR3 region is CAWNSLIGEQFF. The CDR3 coding sequence is TGTGCCTGGAACTCCTTGATTGGGGAGCAGTTCTTC. Looking up the rest from reference TRBV30 and TRBJ2-1 gives the full variable domain: SQTIHQWPATLVQPVGSPLSLECTVEGTSNPNLYWYRQAAGRGLQLLFYSVGIGQISSEVPQNLSASRPQDRQFILSSKKLLLSDSGFYLCAWNSLIGEQFFGPGTRLTVL.

V is TRBV9 and J is TRBJ2-5, with D possibly TRBD2 on 7 matching bases. The germline V gene encodes CDR1 SGDLS and CDR2 YYNGEE. The V end was cut by 5 bases, the J end by 3 bases, with 11 bases between. The CDR3 loop spans 13 amino acids. The CDR3 coding sequence is TGTGCCAGCAGTGGGGGGGCCAAAGAGACCCAGTACTTC. Encoded protein: CASSGGAKETQYF.

This chain joins TRBV29-1 and TRBJ2-3; 9 bases align to TRBD2. The CDR3 is 15 residues long. Germline V gene sequence: CDR1 SQVTM, CDR2 ANQGSEA. V was clipped by 6 bases and J by 2 bases; unmatched bases: 9. In nucleotides, the CDR3 is TGCAGCGTCCAAACGGGACTAGCAGACACAGATACGCAGTATTTT. This encodes CSVQTGLADTDTQYF.

The gene calls are TRBV15 and TRBJ1-2; TRBD1 aligns across 8 bases. The germline V gene encodes CDR1 LNHNV and CDR2 YYDKDF (reference sequence). J gave up 4 bases and V 0 bases, and 10 bases lay outside the gene matches. CDR3 length: 17 amino acids. The CDR3: CATSRETGETGLYGYTF. The CDR3 DNA reads TGTGCCACCAGCAGAGAGACAGGGGAGACTGGACTCTATGGCTACACCTTC.

The genes are TRBV9 and TRBJ2-1, with TRBD1 matching over 10 bases. The CDR3 extends over 14 amino acids. Germline V lookup: CDR1 SGDLS, CDR2 YYNGEE. The V segment lost 3 bases and the J segment 6 bases; nucleotides outside the gene matches: 3. The CDR3 DNA reads as TGTGCCAGCAGCGAGGACAGGGGGTCCAATGAGCAGTTCTTC. The encoded protein is CASSEDRGSNEQFF.

The V gene is TRBV29-1, the J gene TRBJ1-2, with D perhaps TRBD1 (5 bases). V lost 6 bases and J lost 4, with 9 bases in between. This CDR3 region has 11 residues. CDR1 is SQVTM, CDR2 ANQGSEA, per germline. CDR3 loop: CSVHDSYGYTF. DNA for the CDR3: TGCAGCGTCCACGACAGCTATGGCTACACCTTC.

The chain couples TRBV29-1 to TRBJ2-7, with D unclear. The V gene lost 0 bases and the J gene lost 4 bases, with 16 bases spanning the gap. The CDR3 extends over 15 amino acids. Germline V CDR1 and CDR2: SQVTM, ANQGSEA. The CDR3 spells CSVEDRGNPSYEQYF. In nucleotides, the CDR3 is TGCAGCGTTGAAGATCGTGGGAATCCCTCATACGAGCAGTACTTC.

This clonotype was recorded once. The V call is TRBV9, the J call TRBJ2-6; D remains ambiguous. Germline CDR1 is SGDLS and CDR2 is YYNGEE. The germline V and J ends were trimmed by 3 bases and 0 bases, with 4 bases remaining between them. The CDR3 extends over 14 amino acids. The CDR3, as DNA: TGTGCCAGCAGCGCTCCCTCTGGGGCCAACGTCCTGACTTTC. It translates to CASSAPSGANVLTF.

V gene TRBV5-4 combines with J gene TRBJ1-1, with D unclear. Trimming removed 6 bases at V and 3 bases at J, with 9 bases between. The CDR3 covers 12 residues. Germline loops: CDR1 SGHNT, CDR2 YYREEE (reference sequence). CDR3 coding DNA: TGTGCCAGCACCACCGGCGACACTGAAGCTTTCTTT. This sequence encodes CASTTGDTEAFF.

The chain couples TRBV7-9 to TRBJ1-1; D gene unclear. The CDR3 contains 15 residues. V gave up 5 bases and J gave up 0 bases, with 13 bases separating them. CDR1 SEHNR and CDR2 FQNEAQ come from the germline V gene (reference sequence). The CDR3, as DNA: TGTGCCAGCAGCCGAACCGGGGAGGTGAACACTGAAGCTTTCTTT. This sequence encodes CASSRTGEVNTEAFF.